Presented here are 3 T cell receptor beta chains from one specimen sequenced in a study of metastatic and nonmetastatic thyroid tumors. TCRdb re-clonotyped the PCR reads via MiXCR. Here the sample spans 20,000 or so clones, about 20% being singletons. Thyroid surgery had not been preceded by any treatment in any patient. Sequenced input: tumor tissue. These receptors were collected from a male donor with papillary thyroid cancer or a benign thyroid nodule (not recorded which). Some clones in this sample may be carry-over from other donors' samples.

This clone was seen many times. The V and J genes are TRBV5-1 and TRBJ2-5; no clear D. V lost 3 bases and J lost 1, with 7 bases in between. The CDR3 loop spans 13 amino acids. In germline, CDR1 is SGHRS, CDR2 YFSETQ. CDR3 protein: CASSWSSQETQYF. DNA of the CDR3: TGCGCCAGCAGCTGGAGTTCCCAAGAGACCCAGTACTTC. Variable domain in full (rest from reference TRBV5-1 and TRBJ2-5): KAGVTQTPRYLIKTRGQQVTLSCSPISGHRSVSWYQQTPGQGLQFLFEYFSETQRNKGNFPGRFSGRQFSNSRSEMNVSTLELGDSALYLCASSWSSQETQYFGPGTRLLVL.

This clone was observed a handful of times. The junction does not match germline at one end; this may be a read error. This sequence joins TRBV28 and TRBJ2-1; D gene ambiguous. This CDR3 has 16 amino acids. CDR1 is MDHEN and CDR2 is SYDVKM in the germline V gene. CDR3 amino acids: CASSAIYRISYNEQSF. The CDR3 DNA sequence: TGTGCCAGCAGTGCCATCTACAGAATCTCATACAATGAGCAGTCCTTC.

This clone is medium-sized within its sample. The chain employs TRBV7-6 and TRBJ2-1; D is ambiguous. The V and J ends lost 1 base and 2 bases respectively, with 3 bases between them. CDR1 and CDR2 (germline): SGHVS, FNYEAQ. The CDR3 runs to 13 residues. The CDR3 nucleotides read TGTGCCAGCAGCTTAGAGACCTACAATGAGCAGTTCTTC. This sequence encodes CASSLETYNEQFF.